Listed here are 23 T cell receptor beta chains from one sample, sequenced in a study of OX40 agonist ivuxolimab in advanced cancers. Sequenced by immunoSEQ multiplex PCR; TCRdb stores in-frame clones only, minus some. This table holds 55,000 to 70,000 clones, roughly 89% found once. The source material was CD4+ or CD8+ T cells sorted from blood, sampled in a trial of the OX40 agonist ivuxolimab. These receptors came from an adult with an advanced solid tumor such as melanoma, head and neck, liver or kidney cancer.

The genes are TRBV2 and TRBJ1-2; TRBD1 agrees at 7 bases. Looked up from germline, CDR1 is SNHLY and CDR2 is FYNNEI. This CDR3 is 14 amino acids long. The V and J ends lost 9 bases and 8 bases, in that order; junction bases with no gene match: 15. The CDR3 loop is CASRESTGFKGYTF. CDR3 coding DNA: TGTGCCAGTAGAGAATCGACAGGGTTTAAAGGCTACACCTTC.

CDR3 amino acids: CASSKPSGKQSEPQHF. The DNA of the CDR3 is TGTGCCAGTAGTAAGCCCTCCGGGAAACAATCCGAGCCCCAGCATTTT. The chain is built from TRBV19 and TRBJ1-5; D is unresolved. The CDR3 runs to 16 residues. V lost 4 bases and J 8 bases, leaving 21 bases between the germline ends. Germline CDR1 reads LNHDA; CDR2 reads SQIVND (reference sequence).

The V gene is TRBV2, the J gene TRBJ2-5; 12 nucleotides match TRBD2. Looked up from germline, CDR1 is SNHLY and CDR2 is FYNNEI. The CDR3 loop spans 19 amino acids. Trimming took 4 bases from V and 4 from J; bases not matched to a gene: 16. This CDR3 is CASSGTTQASGGAAETQYF. The CDR3 DNA reads TGTGCCAGCAGTGGAACCACTCAGGCTAGCGGGGGGGCCGCAGAGACCCAGTACTTC.

This chain joins TRBV7-2 and TRBJ1-2; no definite D call. The germline gives CDR1 SGHTA, CDR2 FQGNSA. This CDR3 contains 12 residues. Trimming stripped 1 base from V and 5 bases from J, with 5 bases between. CDR3 nucleotide sequence: TGTGCCAGCAGCTTAGAGGGTTATGGCTACACCTTC. Translation gives CASSLEGYGYTF. Supplemented by reference TRBV7-2 and TRBJ1-2, the full variable domain reads GAGVSQSPSNKVTEKGKDVELRCDPISGHTALYWYRQSLGQGLEFLIYFQGNSAPDKSGLPSDRFSAERTGGSVSTLTIQRTQQEDSAVYLCASSLEGYGYTFGSGTRLTVV.

The chain combines TRBV5-4 with TRBJ2-5; D is unclear. Germline CDR1 and CDR2: SGHNT and YYREEE (reference sequence). There are 14 residues in the CDR3. V was cut by 1 base and J by 1 base, with 8 bases left in between. CDR3 sequence: CASSLNPIQETQYF. In DNA form, the CDR3 reads TGTGCCAGCAGCTTGAATCCAATCCAAGAGACCCAGTACTTC.

This chain uses TRBV25-1 with TRBJ1-5; TRBD1 might be the D (5 bases). V shed 1 base and J shed 1 base, with 17 bases lying between them. Germline V gene data show CDR1 as MGHDK and CDR2 as SYGVNS. CDR3 length: 18 residues. The CDR3: CASSEWGEGPTSNQPQHF. CDR3 DNA: TGTGCCAGCAGTGAATGGGGCGAAGGACCGACGAGCAATCAGCCCCAGCATTTT.

This chain joins TRBV11-1 and TRBJ1-2, with D possibly being TRBD1 (5 bases). This CDR3 contains 12 residues. Trimming shortened V by 3 bases and J by 8 bases, and 10 bases separated the two germline ends. The germline V gene has CDR1 SGHAT and CDR2 FQDESV (reference sequence). Here the CDR3 DNA reads TGTGCCAGCAGCTTGGAGGGGCGCGGCTACACCTTC. Its translation is CASSLEGRGYTF.

Judged by abundance, this clone is medium-sized (0.01 to 0.1%). This chain's CDR3 is CASSPTTAGAGGGYTF. In nucleotides, the CDR3 is TGTGCCAGCAGCCCTACTACCGCGGGGGCGGGGGGCGGCTACACCTTC. The chain combines TRBV5-4 with TRBJ1-2, with a possible D match to TRBD1 (6 bases). CDR1 SGHNT and CDR2 YYREEE come from the germline V gene (reference sequence). The V end lost 4 bases, the J end lost 8 bases, and 24 bases lay between the germline ends. The CDR3 loop spans 16 amino acids.

The rearrangement joins TRBV25-1 to TRBJ2-7; D is uncertain. The germline V gene has CDR1 MGHDK and CDR2 SYGVNS. There are 15 residues in the CDR3. V shed 1 base and J shed 3 bases, with 13 bases lying between them. The CDR3 bases are TGTGCCAGCAGTGAATCTGGGGTCATAGGCTACGAGCAGTACTTC. Its protein product is CASSESGVIGYEQYF.

The genes are TRBV11-1 and TRBJ2-1; no reliable D call. This CDR3 has 13 residues. V lost 5 bases and J 0 bases, leaving 5 bases between the germline ends. Germline V gene lookup returns CDR1 SGHAT and CDR2 FQDESV (reference sequence). DNA of the CDR3: TGTGCCAGCAGCACGGGCTCCTACAATGAGCAGTTCTTC. This gives the protein CASSTGSYNEQFF.

V and J are TRBV6-5 and TRBJ2-7; TRBD1 matches at 9 bases. The trim removed 6 bases at V and 2 bases at J, leaving 5 bases unmatched. Per germline, CDR1 MNHEY and CDR2 SVGAGI. This CDR3 is built from 14 residues. This chain's CDR3 is CASSRQGVTYEQYF. CDR3 sequence (DNA): TGTGCCAGCAGCAGACAGGGGGTAACCTACGAGCAGTACTTC.

The chain joins TRBV10-3 to TRBJ2-2; TRBD1 matches 10 bases. V shed 4 bases and J 4 bases; nucleotides not matched to a gene: 0. The CDR3 has 14 residues. The V gene's germline CDR1 is ENHRY and CDR2 SYGVKD. CDR3 protein: CAISGTGGTGELFF. Written as DNA, the CDR3 is TGTGCCATCAGTGGGACAGGGGGCACCGGGGAGCTGTTTTTT.

The V gene is TRBV9, the J gene TRBJ2-1, with TRBD2 matching 10 bases. CDR3 size: 15 residues. Unmatched junction bases numbered 4, after V lost 0 bases and J lost 7 bases. Germline V lookup: CDR1 SGDLS, CDR2 YYNGEE. As DNA, the CDR3 is TGTGCCAGCAGCGTAGTAGCGGGGGGCCGAAATGAGCAGTTCTTC. Its translation is CASSVVAGGRNEQFF.

In the case of this clone: In this CDR3 the conserved last residue, phenylalanine or tryptophan, is missing, so a read error is likely. The limits of the CDR3 on the DNA are not certain, so only TCRdb's listed CDR3 is given. V is TRBV2 and J is TRBJ1-1; whether TRBD1, the table's D call, matches the DNA was not checked. CDR1 SNHLY and CDR2 FYNNEI come from the germline V gene. The CDR3 adds up to 11 amino acids, both ends counted. This CDR3 is CASSPQMGQTL.

This clone showed up just a few times. The chain recombines TRBV7-8 with TRBJ1-5; 9 bases are a match to TRBD1. Germline CDR1 SGHVS, CDR2 FQNEAQ. The CDR3 extends over 13 amino acids. The V gene end was trimmed by 5 bases and the J gene end by 5 bases; junction bases not matched to a gene: 1. CDR3 sequence: CASSRTGDQPQHF. The CDR3 coding sequence is TGTGCCAGCAGCAGGACAGGGGATCAGCCCCAGCATTTT.

The V call is TRBV5-6, the J call TRBJ1-1; D unresolved. Trimming took 0 bases from V and 1 from J, leaving 10 bases between them. The CDR3 contains 15 residues. Germline V CDR1 and CDR2: SGHDT, YYEEEE. The CDR3 coding sequence is TGTGCCAGCAGCTTGGAGAGGGTACGGAACACTGAAGCTTTCTTT. This gives the protein CASSLERVRNTEAFF.

The chain recombines TRBV2 with TRBJ2-1, with D tentatively TRBD1 or TRBD2 (5 bases each). Germline V gene sequence: CDR1 SNHLY, CDR2 FYNNEI. Trimming removed 7 bases at V and 9 bases at J, with 19 bases between. The CDR3 length is 14 residues. The CDR3: CASKGAGSGSEQFF. The CDR3 nucleotides read TGTGCCAGCAAGGGAGCAGGGTCGGGGAGTGAGCAGTTCTTC.

In nucleotides, the CDR3 is TGCGCCAGCAGCTTGCAGGGTACTAACACTGAAGCTTTCTTT. Translation: CASSLQGTNTEAFF. The rearrangement joins TRBV5-1 to TRBJ1-1; D is perhaps TRBD1 (5 bases). The V gene lost 1 base and the J gene lost 2 bases, with 9 bases spanning the gap. Germline CDR1 and CDR2: SGHRS and YFSETQ. The CDR3 is 14 amino acids.

A single count supports this clone. This chain links TRBV5-1 with TRBJ1-6, with 8 nucleotides matching TRBD1. The CDR3 extends over 20 amino acids. V was clipped by 1 base and J by 5 bases; unmatched bases: 17. CDR1 and CDR2 (germline): SGHRS, YFSETQ. CDR3 amino acids: CASSLKGTGTGAHNNSPLHF. CDR3 in DNA: TGCGCCAGCAGCTTGAAGGGGACCGGGACAGGCGCTCACAATAATTCACCCCTCCACTTT.

In this sample, this clone turned up once. An end of the junction does not agree with germline; a read error may underlie this. The J gene is TRBJ2-7, the V gene TRBV2; TRBD1 aligns across 9 bases. Germline CDR1 reads SNHLY; CDR2 reads FYNNEI. The CDR3 is 14 amino acids. In DNA, the CDR3 is TGTGCCAGCAGTTACCGGGACAGGGACGTGAACACGGCCTTC. Its protein is CASSYRDRDVNTAF.

This chain links TRBV2 with TRBJ2-2, with D perhaps matching TRBD2 (7 bases). CDR3 length: 15 amino acids. Germline assignment: CDR1 SNHLY and CDR2 FYNNEI. The V end was cut by 4 bases, the J end by 4 bases, with 13 bases between. This CDR3 reads CASSGSGGATGELFF. CDR3 nucleotide sequence: TGTGCCAGCAGTGGAAGTGGGGGGGCCACCGGGGAGCTGTTTTTT.

J is TRBJ1-1 and V is TRBV18; maybe TRBD1 (5 bases). CDR3 length: 17 residues. Deletions cut 4 bases from V and 3 bases from J, with 21 bases between. Per germline, CDR1 KGHSH and CDR2 LQKENI. CDR3 amino acids: CASSLRGTARGDTEAFF. The CDR3 DNA reads as TGTGCCAGCTCACTTCGGGGGACCGCCAGAGGGGACACTGAAGCTTTCTTT.

The rearrangement uses TRBV30 and TRBJ2-7, with 7 bases that match TRBD2. The CDR3 totals 12 residues. The germline V gene encodes CDR1 GTSNPN and CDR2 SVGIG (reference sequence). The J segment lost 1 base and the V segment lost 5 bases, leaving 2 bases of the junction unmatched. The CDR3 reads CAWGRGSYEQYF. DNA for the CDR3: TGTGCCTGGGGGCGGGGGTCCTACGAGCAGTACTTC.